The source of this TCR beta chain is a study of blood T cell repertoires in COVID-19. Whole-study context: The United States, Italy and Spain provided the acute and convalescent COVID-19 samples. PBMCs, B-cell-depleted T cells, or T cells provided the cDNA or gDNA that made up the material.

Followed over time, Seattle patients had been enrolled while infection was active. Germline V gene lookup returns CDR1 LNHDA and CDR2 SQIVND (reference sequence). CDR3 length equals 13 residues. J lost 4 bases, V lost 4 bases, and 1 base had no gene match. In the authors' methods: How many nucleated cells were present was estimated from reference gene primer amplification. Generated by immunoSEQ multiplex PCR, the TCRdb table keeps only in-frame clones and is missing some. Clone size and V and J calls were adopted from that table, with D and trimming inferred from the DNA. The table shows 200,000 to 300,000 clones, with about 91% occurring only once.

Sequenced input: peripheral blood. The TCR sequence derives from a person in their late teens or twenties with COVID-19, enrolled during active disease. V is TRBV19 and J is TRBJ1-2; 9 nucleotides agree with TRBD1. In DNA form, the CDR3 reads TGTGCCAGTAGTAGGGGACAGGGCTATGGCTACACCTTC. It translates to CASSRGQGYGYTF.